The 11 T cell receptor beta chains reported below all come from one sample, sequenced in a study of T cells in Graves' hyperthyroidism and ophthalmopathy (dated by TCRdb to between 2018 and 2021). Libraries were built with multiplex PCR. Sequencing relied on an Illumina HiSeq 2000. Amplification of TCR beta CDR3 regions was carried out from RNA transcripts. For the first round of RT-PCR on the TCR CDR3, the HTBI primer set was used together with the Qiagen OneStep RT-PCR kit. Through fastp at Q25 and MiXCR, TCRdb rebuilt clones from the public reads, retaining in-frame beta chains. For every CDR3 protein sequence, its rows merge into one entry that carries the most common genes and DNA. The sample records 300,000 to 450,000 distinct CDR3 sequences, more than 14% of which are singletons. Of the sample, around 19% is held by the ten largest clones. Sequencing used blood. These receptors were obtained from a woman aged 30 to 39 with Graves' ophthalmopathy.

The rearrangement joins TRBV5-6 to TRBJ2-2; D remains ambiguous. CDR3 length: 13 amino acids. CDR1 is SGHDT and CDR2 is YYEEEE in the germline V gene. Trimming took 4 bases from V and 6 from J, leaving 10 bases between them. CDR3 residues: CASSLGLPGELFF. The DNA of the CDR3 is TGTGCCAGCAGCCTAGGATTACCCGGGGAGCTGTTTTTT. Drawing the rest from reference TRBV5-6 and TRBJ2-2, the complete variable domain is DAGVTQSPTHLIKTRGQQVTLRCSPKSGHDTVSWYQQALGQGPQFIFQYYEEEERQRGNFPDRFSGHQFPNYSSELNVNALLLGDSALYLCASSLGLPGELFFGEGSRLTVL.

With respect to this clonotype: The germline gene is not matched at one end of the junction; a read error may be the cause. This CDR3 is CAGSYAGRCGATILLMNTEAFF. CDR3 coding DNA: TGTGCCGGCAGTTATGCGGGTCGGTGCGGGGCCACCATCCTTTTAATGAACACTGAAGCTTTCTTT. This chain connects TRBV6-9 to TRBJ1-1, with D perhaps TRBD1 (5 bases). The V gene's germline CDR1 is MNHGY and CDR2 SVAAGI. This CDR3 spans 22 amino acids.

This chain joins TRBV20-1 and TRBJ2-7, with 11 positions matching TRBD1. This CDR3 spans 12 amino acids. Unmatched junction bases numbered 3, after V lost 5 bases and J lost 6 bases. The germline V gene encodes CDR1 DFQATT and CDR2 SNEGSKA (reference sequence). The chain's CDR3 is CSADGTGGEQYF. The CDR3 nucleotides are TGCAGTGCTGACGGGACAGGGGGCGAGCAGTACTTC.

The rearrangement links TRBV27 to TRBJ2-7; TRBD1 might be the D (6 bases). Trimming cost V 5 bases and J 9 bases, with 20 bases left between them. From germline, CDR1 is MNHEY and CDR2 SMNVEV (reference sequence). The CDR3 covers 14 residues. Written as DNA, the CDR3 is TGTGCCAGCAGTCCCTCCGGGACACCATCTGGGCAGTACTTC. It is translated as CASSPSGTPSGQYF.

This clonotype was picked up many times. The chain recombines TRBV19 with TRBJ2-2; the match to TRBD2 covers 8 bases. V lost 7 bases to trimming and J lost 7 bases; unmatched junction nucleotides: 8. CDR1 is LNHDA, CDR2 SQIVND, per germline (reference sequence). This CDR3 is built from 14 residues. The CDR3 nucleotides are TGTGCCAGTACAAAAGCGGGGGCGGACGGGGAGCTGTTTTTT. It codes for CASTKAGADGELFF.

This chain uses TRBV12-3 or TRBV12-4 with TRBJ1-6; 9 nucleotides match TRBD1. There are 15 residues in the CDR3. V lost 7 bases, J lost 10 bases, and 11 bases stayed unmatched. The CDR3 loop reads CASTKPGTGPSPLHF. Written as DNA, the CDR3 is TGTGCCAGCACAAAACCCGGGACAGGGCCCTCACCCCTCCACTTT.

V gene TRBV11-2 combines with J gene TRBJ2-5; the match to TRBD2 covers 13 bases. With 5 bases clipped from V and 4 bases from J, the junction kept 10 bases outside the gene matches. This CDR3 comprises 17 residues. The germline V gene has CDR1 SGHAT and CDR2 FQNNGV. In nucleotides, the CDR3 is TGTGCCAGCAGCCTAAGGACTAGCGGGAGTTGGGTAGAGACCCAGTACTTC. Translating it yields CASSLRTSGSWVETQYF.

The table lists this clonotype with many counts. The chain combines TRBV7-6 with TRBJ2-1, with 10 bases matching TRBD2. The V gene's germline CDR1 is SGHVS and CDR2 FNYEAQ. The trim removed 5 bases at V and 8 bases at J, leaving 18 bases unmatched. The CDR3 is 18 residues long. The CDR3 nucleotides read TGTGCCAGCAGCCGAGGGCGTCTAGCGGGGGACCTCTATCATGAGCAGTTCTTC. Protein product: CASSRGRLAGDLYHEQFF.

Many counts were recorded for this clonotype. The rearrangement joins TRBV27 to TRBJ1-4, with D maybe TRBD1 (5 bases). Germline-derived CDR1 and CDR2 are MNHEY and SMNVEV (reference sequence). The CDR3 sequence is 17 residues long. Deletions cut 1 base from V and 6 bases from J, with 18 bases between. The CDR3: CASSLYPSGTLDEKLFF. The CDR3 coding sequence is TGTGCCAGCAGTTTATACCCTTCGGGGACCTTGGATGAAAAACTGTTTTTT.

At least ten counts were recorded for this clonotype. The V call is TRBV2, the J call TRBJ2-3, with TRBD2 matching over 13 bases. CDR3 length: 19 amino acids. Germline V gives CDR1 SNHLY, CDR2 FYNNEI. V lost 5 bases, J lost 0 bases, and 11 bases stayed unmatched. CDR3 protein: CASSRLAGGTGGSTDTQYF. The CDR3 DNA sequence: TGTGCCAGCAGTCGACTAGCGGGGGGCACCGGGGGGAGCACAGATACGCAGTATTTT.

V is TRBV14 and J is TRBJ1-1; no firm D call. This CDR3 comprises 22 residues. Germline values: CDR1 SGHDN, CDR2 FVKESK. Trimming left V 3 bases short and J 3 bases short, with 35 bases between. The CDR3 coding sequence is TGTGCCAGCAGCCACTCATTGGCGCAGCTACTCGTAGGGCCGGTATTGGACACTGAAGCTTTCTTT. The encoded protein is CASSHSLAQLLVGPVLDTEAFF.